Following are 5 T cell receptor beta chains from one sample sequenced in a study of molecular identifiers for immune sequencing clone quantification. TCRdb processed the PCR reads anew with MiXCR; each CDR3 protein has one entry. The table includes under 650,000 distinct CDR3 sequences, 15% to 20% detected once. The source material was naive CD8+ T cells from blood, with Jurkat cell RNA spiked in. Subset given: FACS-sorted CD8+CD4-CCR7+CD45RA+ naive T cells. The receptor set was obtained from a human donor in good health. Some libraries in this study had Jurkat cell RNA spiked in.

The chain combines TRBV9 with TRBJ2-5; D is possibly TRBD2 (6 bases). Trimming left V 0 bases short and J 7 bases short, with 16 bases between. CDR3 length: 15 residues. CDR1 and CDR2 (germline): SGDLS, YYNGEE. The CDR3 loop is CASSVGWGDEGTQYF. As DNA, the CDR3 is TGTGCCAGCAGCGTAGGATGGGGGGATGAGGGGACCCAGTACTTC.

This clonotype has more than one count but fewer than ten. V usage is TRBV27 and J usage is TRBJ2-7, with D unresolved. Trimming removed 3 bases at V and 6 bases at J, with 9 bases between. CDR1 is MNHEY, CDR2 SMNVEV, per germline (reference sequence). The CDR3 has 12 residues. The CDR3 DNA sequence: TGTGCCAGCAGTTTTTACGGTGGCGAGCAGTACTTC. Protein sequence: CASSFYGGEQYF.

This clonotype showed up many times. The genes are TRBV7-6 and TRBJ2-7, with 7 bases lining up with TRBD2. The CDR3 consists of 16 residues. The germline V gene has CDR1 SGHVS and CDR2 FNYEAQ. The junction had 14 bases not matched to a gene; V was cut back by 5 bases and J by 4 bases. CDR3 amino acids: CASSPSFGLVDYEQYF. The CDR3 nucleotides read TGTGCCAGCAGCCCGTCCTTTGGACTAGTAGATTACGAGCAGTACTTC. Based on the CDR3 plus reference TRBV7-6 and TRBJ2-7, the full variable domain is GAGVSQSPRYKVTKRGQDVALRCDPISGHVSLYWYRQALGQGPEFLTYFNYEAQQDKSGLPNDRFSAERPEGSISTLTIQRTEQRDSAMYRCASSPSFGLVDYEQYFGPGTRLTVT.

This clonotype was picked up many times. V gene TRBV27 combines with J gene TRBJ2-7, with D hard to call. Trimming cost V 6 bases and J 3 bases, with 21 bases left between them. Germline V CDR1 and CDR2: MNHEY, SMNVEV (reference sequence). CDR3 size: 16 residues. CDR3 sequence: CASSSQGIRVFYEQYF. For the CDR3, the DNA is TGTGCCAGCAGCAGTCAAGGGATTAGAGTATTCTACGAGCAGTACTTC.

To note about this clonotype: Germline is not matched at one junction end, which may reflect a read error. The rearrangement uses TRBV27 and TRBJ2-1; D gene unclear. The CDR3 has 14 amino acids. Germline V CDR1 and CDR2: MNHEY, SMNVEV (reference sequence). CDR3 region: CASSSSRTYNEQFF. DNA for the CDR3: TGCGCCTCCTCCTCCTCGAGGACCTACAATGAGCAGTTCTTC.